These T cell receptor beta chains were read from a single sample in a study of T-cell memory formation after mild COVID-19. Via MiXCR, TCRdb re-called the 5' RACE reads, giving one row per CDR3 protein. Of 540,000 or so distinct CDR3 sequences listed, about a fifth were seen once; the top ten hold roughly an eighth. The sequenced sample was PBMCs or a T cell subset sorted from them (not recorded which). Every receptor here comes from an adult woman who had mild COVID-19 (a few samples of this study predate the infection). Cell type and time point are not known. The CDR3 runs from the conserved cysteine through the conserved F or W. A D gene is named only where the DNA matches it firmly. For some rows the clone size is stated as once, few or many, or as a class when expanded; others skip it.

few | TRBJ2-2 | TRBV6-5 | . | TGTGCCAGCAGCGATACGCCCACCGGGGAGCTGTTTTTT | CASSDTPTGELFF
. | TRBJ2-1 | TRBV4-3 | . | TGCGCCAGCAGCCAAGAAGGCCGTCGCAATGAGCAGTTCTTC | CASSQEGRRNEQFF
few | TRBJ2-1 | TRBV6-6 | TRBD2 | TGTGCCAGCAGTTACTCTCTCGCGGGAGGGCCGCTGGGGAATGAGCAGTTCTTC | CASSYSLAGGPLGNEQFF
few | TRBJ2-3 | TRBV7-8 | TRBD2 | TGTGCCAGCAGTCTACCCGGGGGGGACGGGACAGATACGCAGTATTTT | CASSLPGGDGTDTQYF
. | TRBJ2-3 | TRBV4-3 | TRBD2 | TGCGCCAGCAGCAGAGCGGGAGGGCAACTTAGCACAGATACGCAGTATTTT | CASSRAGGQLSTDTQYF
. | TRBJ2-7 | TRBV20-1 | . | TGCAGTGCTTTCACAGGGTCCTACGAGCAGTACTTC | CSAFTGSYEQYF
. | TRBJ1-2 | TRBV5-1 | . | TGCGCCAGCAGCTTTGGCGGCCCGGGTGGCTACACCTTC | CASSFGGPGGYTF
few | TRBJ2-5 | TRBV18 | TRBD1 | TGTGCCAGCTCACCAGGGACAGGGAGGCAAGAGACCCAGTACTTC | CASSPGTGRQETQYF
few | TRBJ2-3 | TRBV12-5 | . | TGTGCTAGTGGAGGCGCGGGACTTCCTAAAGATACGCAGTATTTT | CASGGAGLPKDTQYF
few | TRBJ2-5 | TRBV4-2 | TRBD2 | TGTGCCAGCAGCCAGTGGACTAGCGGGAACCAAGAGACCCAGTACTTC | CASSQWTSGNQETQYF
few | TRBJ2-1 | TRBV7-8 | . | TGTGCCAGCAGCTTAGAGGCTATTGGATTTGGGGGAGGAGTCCTCTACAATGAGCAGTTCTTC | CASSLEAIGFGGGVLYNEQFF
few | TRBJ2-3 | TRBV7-8 | . | TGTGCCAGCAGCTTACCGACAGGGAGGGCAGATACGCAGTATTTT | CASSLPTGRADTQYF
few | TRBJ1-1 | TRBV7-9 | . | TGTGCCAGCAGCTTAGCAGCAGGGCGATACACTGAAGCTTTCTTT | CASSLAAGRYTEAFF
. | TRBJ2-1 | TRBV6-6 | . | TGTGCCAGCTCCGAAGTGGGGGGTAGGGCTAGCTTCAATGAGCAGTTCTTC | CASSEVGGRASFNEQFF
. | TRBJ2-2 | TRBV6-5 | TRBD1 | TGTGCCAGCAGACCCTCCGGGACAGTAACCGGGGAGCTGTTTTTT | CASRPSGTVTGELFF
. | TRBJ1-5 | TRBV27 | TRBD1 | TGTGCCAGCAGTCCGGGACAGGGGTTTCAGCCCCAGCATTTT | CASSPGQGFQPQHF
. | TRBJ2-2 | TRBV4-1 | TRBD2 | TGCGCCAGCAGCCAAGAGGATAGCGGGAGTACCGGGGAGCTGTTTTTT | CASSQEDSGSTGELFF
few | TRBJ2-7 | TRBV12-3/TRBV12-4 | . | TGTGCCAGCAGTTTTGGGCGGAACGAGCAGTACTTC | CASSFGRNEQYF
. | TRBJ2-5 | TRBV3-1 | TRBD2 | TGTGCCAGCAGCCAAGATAAGGTAGCGGGGGTACGAGAGACCCAGTACTTC | CASSQDKVAGVRETQYF